A single sample gave rise to the 24 T cell receptor beta chains below, sequenced in a study of vaccination effects on CD4 cells after COVID-19. Only in-frame clones appear in the TCRdb table, and some are missing; sequencing was by immunoSEQ multiplex PCR. The sample holds under 75,000 clones, roughly 80% seen once. For these receptors, no antigen is known. Under the ViraFEST assay, PBMC were stimulated with viral peptide pools so that antigen-specific CD4+ T cells expanded. Sequencing was performed afterwards. Subsequent to approximately 9 days of culture, CD4+ T cells were isolated. Vaccinated participants had no history of SARS-CoV-2 infection and tested negative for nucleocapsid antibodies. The specimen comprised CD4+ T cells from PBMCs cultured with SARS-CoV-2 spike peptides, sampled before COVID-19 vaccination. These receptors originate from a human donor who received a COVID-19 vaccine.

This rearrangement joins TRBV5-1 to TRBJ2-3; no clear D gene. This CDR3 contains 9 residues. V shed 2 bases and J shed 15 bases, with 7 bases lying between them. The germline V gene encodes CDR1 SGHRS and CDR2 YFSETQ. The CDR3 nucleotides are TGCGCCAGCAGCTTAGGACCTTATTTT. Encoded protein: CASSLGPYF. The full variable domain, its missing parts supplied by reference TRBV5-1 and TRBJ2-3, is KAGVTQTPRYLIKTRGQQVTLSCSPISGHRSVSWYQQTPGQGLQFLFEYFSETQRNKGNFPGRFSGRQFSNSRSEMNVSTLELGDSALYLCASSLGPYFGPGTRLTVL.

The genes are TRBV19 and TRBJ2-7, with D perhaps assigned TRBD1 or TRBD2 (6 bases each). Between the trimmed V and J ends, which lost 7 bases and 4 bases, there was a span of 20 bases. CDR1 LNHDA and CDR2 SQIVND come from the germline V gene (reference sequence). CDR3 length: 15 amino acids. The CDR3 spells CASTHGGRALYEQYV. The CDR3 region has the DNA TGTGCCAGTACCCACGGGGGCAGGGCCCTTTACGAGCAGTACGTC.

This rearrangement joins TRBV3-1 (or the pseudogene TRBV3-2) to TRBJ2-3; no definite D call. V was trimmed by 1 base and J by 3 bases, leaving 5 bases between them. Per germline, CDR1 LGHDT and CDR2 YNNKEL (reference sequence). CDR3 length: 13 residues. CDR3 nucleotide sequence: TGTGCCAGCAGCCAAGTGCTGACAGATACGCAGTATTTT. Protein: CASSQVLTDTQYF.

This chain links TRBV5-5 with TRBJ1-1, with unresolved D. The ends were cut back, 3 bases at V and 1 base at J, with 10 bases in the middle. This CDR3 is built from 14 residues. CDR1 is SGHKS and CDR2 is YYEKEE in the germline V gene (reference sequence). This chain's CDR3 is CASSSQRKNTEAFF. The CDR3 DNA reads TGTGCCAGCAGCTCACAGCGGAAGAACACTGAAGCTTTCTTT.

The chain is built from TRBV27 and TRBJ2-6, with D possibly being TRBD1 (6 bases). This CDR3 comprises 15 residues. The germline V gene has CDR1 MNHEY and CDR2 SMNVEV (reference sequence). V was trimmed by 4 bases and J by 4 bases, leaving 11 bases between them. CDR3: CASSSGQTGANVLTF. CDR3 coding DNA: TGTGCCAGCAGTTCCGGACAGACCGGGGCCAACGTCCTGACTTTC.

V and J are TRBV7-8 and TRBJ1-1; D is unclear. Germline loops: CDR1 SGHVS, CDR2 FQNEAQ. This CDR3 spans 14 amino acids. Trimming shortened V by 6 bases and J by 1 base, and 12 bases separated the two germline ends. The CDR3 sequence: CASRAEEGNTEAFF. CDR3 nucleotide sequence: TGTGCCAGCAGGGCCGAAGAGGGGAACACTGAAGCTTTCTTT. The full variable domain, rest sourced from reference TRBV7-8 and TRBJ1-1, is GAGVSQSPRYKVAKRGQDVALRCDPISGHVSLFWYQQALGQGPEFLTYFQNEAQLDKSGLPSDRFFAERPEGSVSTLKIQRTQQEDSAVYLCASRAEEGNTEAFFGQGTRLTVV.

The V gene is TRBV4-1, the J gene TRBJ2-4, with D perhaps matching TRBD2 (6 bases). Germline V lookup: CDR1 MGHRA, CDR2 YSYEKL. V was trimmed by 2 bases and J by 7 bases, leaving 12 bases between them. The CDR3 is made up of 14 amino acids. CDR3 in amino acids: CASSQPTSENIQYF. The CDR3 bases are TGCGCCAGCAGCCAACCGACTAGTGAGAACATTCAGTACTTC.

This sequence joins TRBV7-9 and TRBJ2-1; D not certain. CDR3 size: 15 residues. The V end lost 2 bases, the J end lost 6 bases, and 14 bases lay between the germline ends. Per the germline V gene, CDR1 is SEHNR and CDR2 is FQNEAQ (reference sequence). The CDR3 sequence: CASSLTSRSINEQFF. The CDR3 DNA reads TGTGCCAGCAGCTTAACGTCTAGATCGATCAATGAGCAGTTCTTC.

The rearrangement links TRBV6-5 to TRBJ1-1; D is undetermined. The V end lost 4 bases, the J end lost 0 bases, and 15 bases lay between the germline ends. This CDR3 region has 16 residues. CDR1 and CDR2 (germline): MNHEY, SVGAGI. Written as DNA, the CDR3 is TGTGCCAGCAGTTTTCAGGACCCGACTTTGAACACTGAAGCTTTCTTT. Amino acid sequence: CASSFQDPTLNTEAFF.

The chain uses TRBV5-1 and TRBJ1-2; D is perhaps TRBD1 (5 bases). The CDR3 totals 15 residues. The germline V gene encodes CDR1 SGHRS and CDR2 YFSETQ. Trimming took 5 bases from V and 6 from J, leaving 20 bases between them. As DNA, the CDR3 is TGCGCCAGCAGACAAGAGGGGCAGCGAGATGATGGCTACACCTTC. Its protein is CASRQEGQRDDGYTF. Full variable domain (rest looked up from reference TRBV5-1 and TRBJ1-2): KAGVTQTPRYLIKTRGQQVTLSCSPISGHRSVSWYQQTPGQGLQFLFEYFSETQRNKGNFPGRFSGRQFSNSRSEMNVSTLELGDSALYLCASRQEGQRDDGYTFGSGTRLTVV.

This rearrangement joins TRBV7-2 to TRBJ2-7; 8 positions agree with TRBD2. CDR1 is SGHTA, CDR2 FQGNSA, per germline. CDR3 length equals 14 residues. With 4 bases clipped from V and 9 bases from J, the junction kept 11 bases outside the gene matches. The CDR3 region is CASSWGFGSGGQYV. In DNA, the CDR3 is TGTGCCAGCAGCTGGGGATTCGGCAGCGGGGGGCAGTACGTC.

The chain carries TRBV5-8 and TRBJ2-3, with TRBD1 as a possible D gene (5 bases). Germline CDR1 and CDR2: SGHTS and YDEGEE. The CDR3 is 17 residues long. Trimming shortened V by 7 bases and J by 0 bases, and 21 bases separated the two germline ends. CDR3 region: CASSKDPGYSSTDTQYF. CDR3 nucleotide sequence: TGTGCCAGCTCTAAAGATCCAGGGTACTCTAGCACAGATACGCAGTATTTT.

V and J are TRBV4-3 and TRBJ2-6; unclear D gene. V was trimmed by 2 bases and J by 0 bases, leaving 11 bases between them. The germline V gene has CDR1 LGHNA and CDR2 YSLEER. This CDR3 is 17 amino acids long. The CDR3, as DNA: TGCGCCAGCAGCCAACTCACAAGCTTCTCTGGGGCCAACGTCCTGACTTTC. Translating gives CASSQLTSFSGANVLTF.

The chain carries TRBV7-9 and TRBJ1-2; the D gene is possibly TRBD1 (5 bases). The CDR3 is made up of 14 amino acids. Trimming stripped 1 base from V and 8 bases from J, with 14 bases between. Germline CDR1 SEHNR, CDR2 FQNEAQ (reference sequence). CDR3 sequence: CASSLVRAVEGYTF. The CDR3 nucleotides are TGTGCCAGCAGCTTAGTCAGGGCGGTGGAAGGCTACACCTTC.

The chain carries TRBV11-2 and TRBJ1-5, with 9 positions matching TRBD1. Germline CDR1 SGHAT, CDR2 FQNNGV. The CDR3 totals 11 residues. The V segment lost 5 bases and the J segment 15 bases; nucleotides outside the gene matches: 5. The CDR3 DNA is TGTGCCAGCAGCCGACCGGGACAGGGGCATTTT. Translating it yields CASSRPGQGHF.

The table lists this clone with a count of one. This chain connects TRBV6-5 to TRBJ1-1; D is possibly TRBD1 (5 bases). Trimming stripped 6 bases from V and 0 bases from J, with 8 bases between. The CDR3 has 13 amino acids. Germline CDR1 reads MNHEY; CDR2 reads SVGAGI. The CDR3 loop reads CASRKQVNTEAFF. The CDR3 bases are TGTGCCAGCAGAAAACAGGTGAACACTGAAGCTTTCTTT.

This chain joins TRBV19 and TRBJ1-6, with a weak D call TRBD1 (5 bases). CDR1 and CDR2 (germline): LNHDA, SQIVND (reference sequence). CDR3 length: 16 amino acids. V was trimmed by 4 bases and J by 6 bases, leaving 16 bases between them. This CDR3 is CASSTQRGRSNSPLHF. The CDR3 nucleotides are TGTGCCAGTAGTACGCAGCGGGGCCGGAGTAATTCACCCCTCCACTTT.

The chain carries TRBV29-1 and TRBJ2-2; a possible D gene is TRBD1 (7 bases). The V gene's germline CDR1 is SQVTM and CDR2 ANQGSEA. This CDR3 is built from 16 residues. The germline V and J ends were trimmed by 4 bases and 3 bases, with 18 bases remaining between them. CDR3 sequence: CSVGVSGGQHTGELFF. CDR3 sequence (DNA): TGCAGCGTTGGAGTATCAGGGGGGCAACACACCGGGGAGCTGTTTTTT.

The J gene is TRBJ2-3, the V gene TRBV6-2 or TRBV6-3; TRBD1 might be the D (6 bases). CDR3 length equals 16 residues. CDR1 and CDR2 (germline): MNHEY, SVGEGT. V was pared by 4 bases and J by 4 bases, with 18 bases between. CDR3 sequence (DNA): TGTGCCAGCAGTTCGTCGGGACACCGGGCCGCAGATACGCAGTATTTT. Its translation: CASSSSGHRAADTQYF.

The gene calls are TRBV30 and TRBJ2-5, with TRBD2 identical over 14 bases. V shed 3 bases and J 1 base; nucleotides not matched to a gene: 4. Germline loops: CDR1 GTSNPN, CDR2 SVGIG (reference sequence). The CDR3 spans 16 residues. The CDR3, as DNA: TGTGCCTGGAGACAGGGACTAGCGGGGGTCCAAGAGACCCAGTACTTC. Amino acid sequence: CAWRQGLAGVQETQYF.

The V gene is TRBV30, the J gene TRBJ2-5, with D uncertain. The CDR3 is 14 amino acids. The germline CDR1 and CDR2 sequences are GTSNPN and SVGIG (reference sequence). Trimming removed 4 bases at V and 4 bases at J, with 16 bases between. CDR3 sequence reads: CAWTRPPLGETQYF. CDR3 sequence (DNA): TGTGCCTGGACCAGGCCACCCCTCGGAGAGACCCAGTACTTC.

Points on this clone: The same CDR3 can be traced to other DNA sequences in this sample. This chain joins TRBV7-2 and TRBJ1-2, with D perhaps matching TRBD1 (6 bases). Trimming took off 1 base at V and 2 bases at J, with 8 bases between the two ends. This CDR3 region has 14 residues. CDR1 is SGHTA and CDR2 is FQGNSA in the germline V gene. In nucleotides, the CDR3 is TGTGCCAGCAGCTTAGAGACAGGAAACTATGGCTACACCTTC. Residues: CASSLETGNYGYTF. Combining the CDR3 with reference TRBV7-2 and TRBJ1-2 gives the whole variable domain GAGVSQSPSNKVTEKGKDVELRCDPISGHTALYWYRQSLGQGLEFLIYFQGNSAPDKSGLPSDRFSAERTGGSVSTLTIQRTQQEDSAVYLCASSLETGNYGYTFGSGTRLTVV.

V gene TRBV2 combines with J gene TRBJ1-3, with a weak D call TRBD1 (6 bases). The V end was cut by 5 bases, the J end by 7 bases, with 15 bases between. The CDR3 spans 14 residues. The germline V gene has CDR1 SNHLY and CDR2 FYNNEI. The CDR3 spells CASSRDTGGNTIYF. The CDR3 DNA is TGTGCCAGCAGTAGGGACACCGGCGGGAACACCATATATTTT.

The CDR3 sequence is CASSLTGWVETQYF. The CDR3 nucleotides read TGTGCCAGCAGCTTGACGGGATGGGTGGAGACCCAGTACTTC. The chain carries TRBV5-4 and TRBJ2-5; maybe TRBD2 (5 bases). The length of the CDR3 is 14 residues. CDR1 SGHNT and CDR2 YYREEE come from the germline V gene (reference sequence). Trimming shortened V by 1 base and J by 5 bases, and 12 bases separated the two germline ends.